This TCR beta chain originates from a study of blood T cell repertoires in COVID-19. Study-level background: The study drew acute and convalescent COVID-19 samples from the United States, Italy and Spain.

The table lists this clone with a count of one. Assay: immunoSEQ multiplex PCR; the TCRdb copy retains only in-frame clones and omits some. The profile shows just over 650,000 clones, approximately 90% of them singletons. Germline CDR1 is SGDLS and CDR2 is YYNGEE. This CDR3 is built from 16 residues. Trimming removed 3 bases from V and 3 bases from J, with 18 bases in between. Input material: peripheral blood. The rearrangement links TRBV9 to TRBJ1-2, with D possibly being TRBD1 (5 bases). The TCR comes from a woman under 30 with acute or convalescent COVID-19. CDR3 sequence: CASSALKGHPHYGYTF. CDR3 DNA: TGTGCCAGCAGCGCGCTCAAAGGACATCCCCACTATGGCTACACCTTC.